These 4 T cell receptor beta chains were all obtained from the same sample, sequenced in a study of CDR3 diversity in severe acne. TCRdb re-derived calls from the PCR reads in MiXCR, one entry per CDR3 protein. Among 85,000 to 120,000 distinct CDR3 sequences listed, 51% were seen once. Sequences were obtained from blood. These receptors all come from a male donor with acne.

Remarks on this clonotype: One end of the junction fails to match germline, which may point to a read error. The chain has TRBV19 and TRBJ2-1; D may be TRBD2 (6 bases). Germline assignment: CDR1 LNHDA and CDR2 SQIVND (reference sequence). The CDR3 covers 14 residues. The CDR3 loop reads CTSSIVAVRNEQFF. The CDR3 coding sequence is TGTACCAGTAGTATAGTAGCGGTCCGCAATGAGCAGTTCTTC.

V usage is TRBV10-3 and J usage is TRBJ2-1, with D perhaps matching TRBD1 (6 bases). Trimming pared 8 bases from V and 0 bases from J, leaving 14 bases between. The CDR3 extends over 15 amino acids. CDR1 is ENHRY, CDR2 SYGVKD, per germline. This CDR3 is CAIVGDKSSYNEQFF. Here the CDR3 DNA reads TGTGCCATCGTGGGGGACAAAAGCTCCTACAATGAGCAGTTCTTC.

This chain uses TRBV10-3 with TRBJ2-6; 11 bases fit TRBD1. This CDR3 has 17 residues. CDR1 is ENHRY and CDR2 is SYGVKD in the germline V gene. V was pared by 7 bases and J by 0 bases, with 5 bases of the junction left unmatched. DNA for the CDR3: TGTGCCATCAAATCGGGACAGGGGGGCTCTGGGGCCAACGTCCTGACTTTC. Its protein product is CAIKSGQGGSGANVLTF.

The chain joins TRBV25-1 to TRBJ1-3; D not certain. This CDR3 comprises 15 residues. With 6 bases removed from V and 3 bases from J, the gap between germline ends came to 15 bases. Germline V gene data show CDR1 as MGHDK and CDR2 as SYGVNS. CDR3 residues: CASSVSGSIGNTIYF. The CDR3 DNA follows: TGTGCCAGCAGCGTAAGTGGAAGCATTGGAAACACCATATATTTT. The entire variable domain, with the rest obtained from reference TRBV25-1 and TRBJ1-3, is as follows: EADIYQTPRYLVIGTGKKITLECSQTMGHDKMYWYQQDPGMELHLIHYSYGVNSTEKGDLSSESTVSRIRTEHFPLTLESARPSHTSQYLCASSVSGSIGNTIYFGEGSWLTVV.